This T cell receptor beta chain was identified during a study of blood T cell repertoires in COVID-19. TCRdb's copy holds only in-frame clones and misses some; the assay was immunoSEQ multiplex PCR. The sample has around 300,000 clones, roughly 88% seen once. There are 14 residues in the CDR3. The germline V gene encodes CDR1 LGHDT and CDR2 YNNKEL (reference sequence). V lost 4 bases and J lost 5, with 14 bases in between. J is TRBJ2-5 and V is TRBV3-1 (or the pseudogene TRBV3-2), with D tentatively TRBD2 (6 bases). This receptor was obtained from a young man who had recovered from COVID-19. The specimen sequenced was PBMCs or T cells enriched from blood (not recorded which). This CDR3 is CASSRLGSFETQYF. The CDR3 DNA reads as TGTGCCAGCAGCCGACTCGGGAGTTTCGAGACCCAGTACTTC.